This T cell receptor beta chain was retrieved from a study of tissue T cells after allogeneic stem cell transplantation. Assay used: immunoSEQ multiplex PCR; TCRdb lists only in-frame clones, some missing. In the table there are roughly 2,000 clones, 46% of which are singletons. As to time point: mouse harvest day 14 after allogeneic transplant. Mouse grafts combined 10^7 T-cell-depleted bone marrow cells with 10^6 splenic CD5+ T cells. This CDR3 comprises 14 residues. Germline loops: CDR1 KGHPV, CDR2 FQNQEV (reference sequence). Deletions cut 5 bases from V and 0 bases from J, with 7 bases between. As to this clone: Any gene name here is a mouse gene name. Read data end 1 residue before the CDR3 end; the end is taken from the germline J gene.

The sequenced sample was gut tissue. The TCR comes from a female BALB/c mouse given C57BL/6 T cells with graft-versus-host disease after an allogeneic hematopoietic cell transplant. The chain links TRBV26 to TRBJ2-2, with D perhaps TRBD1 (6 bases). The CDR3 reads CASSGQSNTGQLYF. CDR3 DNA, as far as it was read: TGTGCCAGCAGTGGACAGTCAAACACCGGGCAGCTCTAC.